This note documents a single TCR beta chain sequence. Its antigen is not identified. The sample originates from a study of cytomegalovirus exposure and HLA in healthy donors. Study findings and constraints: The classifier was said to identify cytomegalovirus status with high specificity and sensitivity. DRB1 showed the most TCR associations and HLA-C the fewest in a later analysis, as rates varied by HLA locus. TCR beta sequences reportedly predicted the HLA-A and HLA-B alleles of most subjects accurately.

The trim removed 3 bases at V and 9 bases at J, leaving 8 bases unmatched. This CDR3 has 14 amino acids. Germline CDR1 reads SEHNR; CDR2 reads FQNEAQ (reference sequence). A multiplex PCR was run with 60 Vbeta primers and 13 Jbeta primers. In the authors' workflow: An analysis performed later counted around 86 million unique TCR beta chains (approximately 12 million of them shared). This table comes from immunoSEQ multiplex PCR, and its TCRdb copy is limited to in-frame clones, with some not included. The V and J calls and clone size come from that table; D and trimming were worked out from the DNA. The profile shows roughly 250,000 clones, roughly 80% of them singletons.

The chain couples TRBV7-9 to TRBJ1-1, with TRBD1 identical over 9 bases. Sequencing was carried out using PBMCs. This clonotype was sampled from a girl aged 2 to 9 in good health and CMV-seronegative. The chain's CDR3 is CASSFRRGQGKAFF. The CDR3 coding sequence is TGTGCCAGCAGCTTCCGGAGGGGACAGGGTAAAGCTTTCTTT.